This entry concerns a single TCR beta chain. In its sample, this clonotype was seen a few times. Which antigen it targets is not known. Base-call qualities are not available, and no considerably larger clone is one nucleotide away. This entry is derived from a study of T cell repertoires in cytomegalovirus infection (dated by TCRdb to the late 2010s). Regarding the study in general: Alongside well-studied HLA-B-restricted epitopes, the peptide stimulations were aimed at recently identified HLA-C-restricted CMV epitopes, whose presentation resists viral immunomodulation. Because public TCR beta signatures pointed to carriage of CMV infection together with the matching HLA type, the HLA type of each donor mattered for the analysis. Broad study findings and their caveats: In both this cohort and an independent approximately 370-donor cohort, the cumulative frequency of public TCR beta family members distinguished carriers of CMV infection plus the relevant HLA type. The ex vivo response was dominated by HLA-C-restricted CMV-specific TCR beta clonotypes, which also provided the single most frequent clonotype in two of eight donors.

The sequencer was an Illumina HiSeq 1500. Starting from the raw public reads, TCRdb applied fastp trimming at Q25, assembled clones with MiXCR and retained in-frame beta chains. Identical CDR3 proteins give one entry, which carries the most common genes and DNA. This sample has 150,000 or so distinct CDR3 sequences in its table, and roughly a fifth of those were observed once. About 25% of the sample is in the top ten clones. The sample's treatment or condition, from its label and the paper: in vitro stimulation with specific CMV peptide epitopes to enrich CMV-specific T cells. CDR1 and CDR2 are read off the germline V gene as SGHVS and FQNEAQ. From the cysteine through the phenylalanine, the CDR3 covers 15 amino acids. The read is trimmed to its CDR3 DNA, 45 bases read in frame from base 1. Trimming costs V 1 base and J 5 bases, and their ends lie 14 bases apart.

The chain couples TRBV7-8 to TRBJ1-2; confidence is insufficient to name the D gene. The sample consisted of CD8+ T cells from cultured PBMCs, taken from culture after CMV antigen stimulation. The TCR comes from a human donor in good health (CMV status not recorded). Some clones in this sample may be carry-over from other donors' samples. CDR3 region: CASSLVGGQQYGYTF. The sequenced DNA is TGTGCCAGCAGCTTAGTTGGAGGGCAGCAATATGGCTACACCTTC.